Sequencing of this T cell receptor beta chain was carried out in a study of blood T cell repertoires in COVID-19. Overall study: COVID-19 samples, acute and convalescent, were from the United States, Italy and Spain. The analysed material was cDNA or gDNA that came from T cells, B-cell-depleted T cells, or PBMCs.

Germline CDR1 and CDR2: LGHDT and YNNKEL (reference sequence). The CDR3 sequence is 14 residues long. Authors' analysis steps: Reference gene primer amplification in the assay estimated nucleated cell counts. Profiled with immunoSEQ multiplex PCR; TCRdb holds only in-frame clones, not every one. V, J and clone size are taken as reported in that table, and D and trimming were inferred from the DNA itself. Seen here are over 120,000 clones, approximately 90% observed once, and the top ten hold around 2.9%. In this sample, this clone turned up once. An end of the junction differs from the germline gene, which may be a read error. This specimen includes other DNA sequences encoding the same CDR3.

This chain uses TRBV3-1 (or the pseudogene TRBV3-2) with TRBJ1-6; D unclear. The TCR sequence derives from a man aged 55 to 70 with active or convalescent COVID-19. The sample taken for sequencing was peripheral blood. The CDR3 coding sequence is TGTGCTAGCAGCCAAAGGAGGGATCGTTCACCCCTCCACTTT. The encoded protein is CASSQRRDRSPLHF.